This T cell receptor beta chain derives from a study of glioma-infiltrating T cells after dendritic cell vaccination. Study-wide context: Glioblastoma patients came from Phase I and II dendritic cell vaccination trials.

Details on this clone: The target antigen is unknown.

All glioblastoma patients lacked an isocitrate dehydrogenase mutation. Study results and limitations: Few patients contributed both blood and tumor specimens.

The CDR3 length is 14 residues. V lost 5 bases and J lost 4, with 11 bases in between. Germline-derived CDR1 and CDR2 are MNHEY and SMNVEV (reference sequence). The PCR used 60 V beta and 13 J beta primers. Repertoires were generated with immunoSEQ multiplex PCR, while TCRdb's copy carries only in-frame clones and drops some. The data show tens of thousands of clones, with about nine tenths seen just once and about 15% held by the top ten. The chain recombines TRBV27 with TRBJ2-2, with D tentatively TRBD2 (5 bases). This sample comprised blood, obtained before dendritic cell vaccination. This sequence originates from a human donor with glioblastoma. The CDR3 DNA reads TGTGCCAGCAGTGCCGGGGTTGTCACCGGGGAGCTGTTTTTT. Residues: CASSAGVVTGELFF.